One sample yielded the 21 T cell receptor beta chains listed below, sequenced in a study of T cell responses to AZD1222 COVID-19 vaccine. Method: immunoSEQ multiplex PCR; TCRdb's copy keeps in-frame clones and lacks some. The table has about 67,000 clones, around 84% seen once. Sample: peripheral blood, taken on day 0 of AZD1222 vaccination. The receptors originated from an adult in good health.

The chain uses TRBV4-3 and TRBJ1-5; D possibly corresponds to TRBD1 (5 bases). The V end was cut by 2 bases, the J end by 5 bases, with 13 bases between. From germline, CDR1 is LGHNA and CDR2 YSLEER. CDR3 length equals 15 residues. The CDR3 sequence: CASSQTWGSDQPQHF. The CDR3 region has the DNA TGCGCCAGCAGCCAAACGTGGGGGTCGGATCAGCCCCAGCATTTT.

This clone was seen a single time. The chain is built from TRBV4-1 and TRBJ1-2; no reliable D call. The length of the CDR3 is 17 residues. CDR1 is MGHRA and CDR2 is YSYEKL in the germline V gene. V was trimmed by 0 bases and J by 2 bases, leaving 16 bases between them. CDR3 nucleotides: TGCGCCAGCAGCCAAGACCGGAATCCGGGAGGAAACTATGGCTACACCTTC. Its translation is CASSQDRNPGGNYGYTF.

In its sample, this clone was seen once. This chain uses TRBV27 with TRBJ1-2, with a weak D call TRBD1 (5 bases). The CDR3 contains 13 residues. The germline V gene has CDR1 MNHEY and CDR2 SMNVEV (reference sequence). V lost 2 bases and J lost 4, with 8 bases in between. The chain's CDR3 is CASSLGGGYGYTF. The CDR3 DNA sequence: TGTGCCAGCAGTTTAGGGGGTGGCTATGGCTACACCTTC.

J is TRBJ2-1 and V is TRBV15; weak D call: TRBD2 (6 bases). The length of the CDR3 is 13 residues. Trimming stripped 5 bases from V and 5 bases from J, with 10 bases between. Germline V gene lookup returns CDR1 LNHNV and CDR2 YYDKDF (reference sequence). The CDR3 bases are TGTGCCACCAGCGCCCGCGGGGACAATGAGCAGTTCTTC. This codes for CATSARGDNEQFF.

DNA of the CDR3: TGTGCCAGCTCAACGAGAAGGGACAGGGGTCAAGCTTTCTTT. This encodes CASSTRRDRGQAFF. The rearrangement links TRBV18 to TRBJ1-1; 10 nucleotides align to TRBD1. The CDR3 runs 14 residues. Looked up from germline, CDR1 is KGHSH and CDR2 is LQKENI. The V and J ends lost 5 bases and 9 bases, in that order; junction bases with no gene match: 9.

CDR3 DNA: TGTGCCAGCAGATATCAGGGCTTAAGGGGCTACACCTTC. It yields the protein CASRYQGLRGYTF. J is TRBJ1-2 and V is TRBV28; D perhaps matches TRBD1 (5 bases). The CDR3 loop spans 13 amino acids. Germline lookup yields CDR1 MDHEN and CDR2 SYDVKM. Trimming took off 6 bases at V and 8 bases at J, with 16 bases between the two ends.

This chain joins TRBV6-4 and TRBJ2-7; D is uncertain. Trimming stripped 6 bases from V and 2 bases from J, with 11 bases between. The CDR3 is made up of 13 amino acids. Germline CDR1 MRHNA, CDR2 SNTAGT. The CDR3 spells CASRVRPTYEQYF. Written as DNA, the CDR3 is TGTGCCAGCAGGGTCCGACCCACCTACGAGCAGTACTTC.

This rearrangement joins TRBV10-2 to TRBJ1-4, with D possibly TRBD1 on 6 matching bases. The CDR3 covers 16 residues. In germline, CDR1 is WSHSY, CDR2 SAAADI. V was cut by 0 bases and J by 5 bases, with 13 bases left in between. This CDR3 is CASSESGGGGNEKLFF. Here the CDR3 DNA reads TGCGCCAGCAGTGAGTCGGGGGGGGGCGGAAATGAAAAACTGTTTTTT.

J is TRBJ2-1 and V is TRBV4-3; 13 nucleotides match TRBD2. CDR1 and CDR2 from the germline V gene are LGHNA and YSLEER. The junction had 12 bases not matched to a gene; V was cut back by 1 base and J by 15 bases. The CDR3 loop spans 16 amino acids. CDR3 loop: CASSQGPGTSGKLRFF. The CDR3, as DNA: TGCGCCAGCAGCCAAGGCCCCGGGACTAGCGGGAAACTGCGGTTCTTC.

The chain combines TRBV7-9 with TRBJ2-1, with TRBD2 as a possible D gene (5 bases). Deletions cut 1 base from V and 4 bases from J, with 17 bases between. Germline lookup yields CDR1 SEHNR and CDR2 FQNEAQ (reference sequence). The CDR3 is 17 amino acids. The CDR3 DNA is TGTGCCAGCAGCTTAGATTCACAGTTCAAGCGGTACAATGAGCAGTTCTTC. Protein sequence: CASSLDSQFKRYNEQFF.

The chain recombines TRBV28 with TRBJ1-2; unclear D gene. Germline CDR1 reads MDHEN; CDR2 reads SYDVKM. This CDR3 has 13 residues. V gave up 6 bases and J gave up 3 bases, with 11 bases separating them. CDR3: CASRAIVDYGYTF. The CDR3 nucleotides are TGTGCCAGCAGGGCGATAGTGGACTATGGCTACACCTTC.

The chain combines TRBV11-3 with TRBJ1-5, with TRBD1 matching 7 bases. This CDR3 is 14 amino acids long. From germline, CDR1 is SGHNT and CDR2 YENEEA. The ends lost 6 bases at V and 1 base at J; junction bases unmatched: 3. CDR3 sequence: CASRQGSSNQPQHF. The CDR3 region has the DNA TGTGCCAGCAGACAGGGGTCAAGCAATCAGCCCCAGCATTTT.

V usage is TRBV7-3 and J usage is TRBJ2-3, with 11 bases identical to TRBD1. The CDR3 length is 14 residues. The J segment lost 5 bases and the V segment lost 5 bases, leaving 3 bases of the junction unmatched. Germline assignment: CDR1 SGHTA and CDR2 FQGTGA. The CDR3 DNA reads as TGTGCCAGCAGCCGGACAGGGGGCATAGATACGCAGTATTTT. Protein: CASSRTGGIDTQYF. Complete variable domain (other parts from reference TRBV7-3 and TRBJ2-3): GAGVSQTPSNKVTEKGKYVELRCDPISGHTALYWYRQSLGQGPEFLIYFQGTGAADDSGLPNDRFFAVRPEGSVSTLKIQRTERGDSAVYLCASSRTGGIDTQYFGPGTRLTVL.

The gene calls are TRBV11-3 and TRBJ2-1; the match to TRBD1 covers 10 bases. This CDR3 is 16 amino acids long. V trimming: 5 bases; J trimming: 4 bases; junction bases outside the gene matches: 8. Germline-derived CDR1 and CDR2 are SGHNT and YENEEA. This CDR3 reads CASSPMGDRGYNEQFF. DNA of the CDR3: TGTGCCAGCAGCCCGATGGGGGACAGGGGATACAATGAGCAGTTCTTC.

The chain is built from TRBV27 and TRBJ1-1, with 9 bases that match TRBD1. Trimming at V came to 6 bases and at J to 1 base, leaving 3 bases not matched to a gene. The CDR3 consists of 14 residues. Germline CDR1 reads MNHEY; CDR2 reads SMNVEV (reference sequence). In nucleotides, the CDR3 is TGTGCCAGCAGCCGACAGGGGGGGAACACTGAAGCTTTCTTT. It yields the protein CASSRQGGNTEAFF.

The chain is built from TRBV11-2 and TRBJ2-3, with D unresolved. Per germline, CDR1 SGHAT and CDR2 FQNNGV. CDR3 length: 15 residues. The germline V and J ends were trimmed by 5 bases and 0 bases, with 12 bases remaining between them. The CDR3 DNA sequence: TGTGCCAGCAGCCTGGAGCGAGCAAGCACAGATACGCAGTATTTT. Translated, it gives CASSLERASTDTQYF.

The V gene is TRBV24-1, the J gene TRBJ2-3; 7 nucleotides line up with TRBD2. V trimming: 1 base; J trimming: 4 bases; junction bases outside the gene matches: 7. The CDR3 is 16 amino acids. Germline loops: CDR1 KGHDR, CDR2 SFDVKD. CDR3 region: CATSDFGAGESDTQYF. The CDR3 region has the DNA TGTGCCACCAGTGATTTCGGCGCGGGGGAATCAGATACGCAGTATTTT.

The chain has TRBV27 and TRBJ1-1; 7 bases align to TRBD1. Losses at the gene ends were 2 bases for V and 4 bases for J; bases not matched to a gene: 4. CDR3 length: 14 residues. Germline V gives CDR1 MNHEY, CDR2 SMNVEV (reference sequence). The CDR3 DNA is TGTGCCAGCAGTTTACAGGGGGAGGCCACTGAAGCTTTCTTT. It specifies CASSLQGEATEAFF.

V and J are TRBV11-2 and TRBJ1-1, with D tentatively TRBD1 (5 bases). The CDR3 consists of 13 residues. Germline values: CDR1 SGHAT, CDR2 FQNNGV. Trimming removed 0 bases from V and 6 bases from J, with 8 bases in between. The CDR3 DNA sequence: TGTGCCAGCAGCTTAGATGGGGCCGCTGAAGCTTTCTTT. Its protein product is CASSLDGAAEAFF.

This chain uses TRBV10-3 with TRBJ1-2; no clear D. Germline values: CDR1 ENHRY, CDR2 SYGVKD. Trimming shortened V by 7 bases and J by 6 bases, and 21 bases separated the two germline ends. CDR3 length: 15 residues. The CDR3: CAINDPGLGKNGYTF. The CDR3 coding sequence is TGTGCCATCAATGACCCGGGATTAGGTAAAAATGGCTACACCTTC.

The rearrangement uses TRBV5-3 and TRBJ2-2; 7 bases agree with TRBD2. TRBV5-3 is assigned to the ORF class and has an uncertain function. The J segment lost 6 bases and the V segment lost 3 bases, leaving 2 bases of the junction unmatched. The CDR3 covers 13 residues. CDR3 nucleotides: TGTGCCAGAAGCTCGACTAGCCCCGGGGAGCTGTTTTTT. It yields the protein CARSSTSPGELFF.